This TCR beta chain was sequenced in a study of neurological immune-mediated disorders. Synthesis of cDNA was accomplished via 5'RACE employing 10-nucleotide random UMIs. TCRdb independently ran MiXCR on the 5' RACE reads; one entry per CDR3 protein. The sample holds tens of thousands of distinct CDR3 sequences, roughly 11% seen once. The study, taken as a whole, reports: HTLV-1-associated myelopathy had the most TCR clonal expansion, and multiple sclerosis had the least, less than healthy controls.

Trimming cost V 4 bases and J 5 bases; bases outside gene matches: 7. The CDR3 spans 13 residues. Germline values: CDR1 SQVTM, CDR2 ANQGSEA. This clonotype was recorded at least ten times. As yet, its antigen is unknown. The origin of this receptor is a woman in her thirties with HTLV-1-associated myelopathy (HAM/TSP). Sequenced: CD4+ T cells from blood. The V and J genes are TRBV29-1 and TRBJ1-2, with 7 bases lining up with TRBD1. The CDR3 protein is CSVAEGARYGYTF. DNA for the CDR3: TGCAGCGTTGCTGAGGGGGCGAGGTATGGCTACACCTTC.